The present entry profiles one T cell receptor (beta chain) with its context. The data were taken from a study of OX40 agonist ivuxolimab in advanced cancers. At the level of the study: The treatment was a fully human IgG2 OX40 agonist, ivuxolimab. Hepatocellular carcinoma, melanoma, renal cell or head and neck cancer occurred in dose-escalation patients.

Measured with immunoSEQ multiplex PCR; TCRdb has only the in-frame clones, and not every one. The table includes fewer than 40,000 clones, 84% detected once. V lost 1 base, J lost 5 bases, and 12 bases lay in between. Germline V CDR1 and CDR2: PRHDT, FYEKMQ (reference sequence). The CDR3 totals 15 residues. The chain recombines TRBV13 with TRBJ2-1; D unclear. This clonotype was obtained from an adult with an advanced solid tumor such as melanoma, head and neck, liver or kidney cancer. Material: CD4+ or CD8+ T cells sorted from blood, obtained in a trial of the OX40 agonist ivuxolimab. CDR3 in amino acids: CASSLVGGPHNEQFF. The CDR3 DNA follows: TGTGCCAGCAGCTTAGTTGGTGGGCCACACAATGAGCAGTTCTTC.